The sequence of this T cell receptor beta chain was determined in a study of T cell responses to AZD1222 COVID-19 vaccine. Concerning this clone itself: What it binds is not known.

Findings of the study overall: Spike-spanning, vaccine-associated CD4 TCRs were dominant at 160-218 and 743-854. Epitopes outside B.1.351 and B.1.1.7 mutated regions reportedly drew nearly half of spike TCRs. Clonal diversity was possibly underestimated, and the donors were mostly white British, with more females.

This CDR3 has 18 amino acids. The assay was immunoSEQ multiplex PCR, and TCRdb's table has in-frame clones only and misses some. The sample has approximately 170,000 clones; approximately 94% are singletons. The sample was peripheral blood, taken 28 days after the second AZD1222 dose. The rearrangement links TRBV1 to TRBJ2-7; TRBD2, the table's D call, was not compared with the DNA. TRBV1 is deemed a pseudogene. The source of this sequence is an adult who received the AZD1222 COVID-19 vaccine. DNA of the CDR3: TGCACCAGCAGACGCCCCCCCCCTGAGGTCACCACTTGGGACGAGCAGTACTTC. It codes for CTSRRPPPEVTTWDEQYF.